This TCR beta chain was observed in a study of naive and memory T cell subsets. Four PCR rounds used nested alpha and beta constant region primers plus the SP2 primer. Reverse transcription of blood and skin TCR RNA was primed at alpha and beta constant regions. TCRdb used MiXCR to reprocess the 5' RACE reads, holding one entry per CDR3 protein. Found here are roughly 56,000 distinct CDR3 sequences, 7.2% of them singletons; the top ten hold over 7.5%. The germline V gene has CDR1 SGHRS and CDR2 YFSETQ. V was pared by 4 bases and J by 1 base, with 6 bases of the junction left unmatched. The CDR3 runs 17 residues. A UMI-containing oligonucleotide was joined by 3' ligation to the TCR cDNA template. Notes on the study in general: TCR transcript changes with activation or differentiation may affect this RNA method.

Turning to this clonotype: Its antigen is as yet unknown.

The chain is built from TRBV5-1 and TRBJ1-5; 12 bases fit TRBD1. This clonotype originated in a male donor in good health. The CDR3 DNA sequence: TGCGCCAGCAGCCCCGGGACAGGGGGCAGAAGCAATCAGCCCCAGCATTTT. Translation gives CASSPGTGGRSNQPQHF.